The present entry profiles one T cell receptor (beta chain) with its context. This specimen comes from a study of T cell changes during pregnancy in multiple sclerosis. Clones were read by immunoSEQ multiplex PCR, and TCRdb kept only the in-frame ones, dropping some. There are about 68,000 clones in the sample; around 90% occur only once, and more than 1.1% lies in the top ten. The CDR3 consists of 14 residues. V shed 0 bases and J shed 8 bases, with 14 bases lying between them. CDR1 and CDR2 (germline): SGHRS, YFSETQ. The material was peripheral blood, obtained in the second trimester of pregnancy. This sequence originates from a female donor in good health, enrolled as a control in a pregnancy study. The chain employs TRBV5-1 and TRBJ1-2; D call uncertain. This chain's CDR3 is CASSLALSDGGYTF. DNA for the CDR3: TGCGCCAGCAGCTTGGCCTTGTCCGACGGGGGCTACACCTTC.